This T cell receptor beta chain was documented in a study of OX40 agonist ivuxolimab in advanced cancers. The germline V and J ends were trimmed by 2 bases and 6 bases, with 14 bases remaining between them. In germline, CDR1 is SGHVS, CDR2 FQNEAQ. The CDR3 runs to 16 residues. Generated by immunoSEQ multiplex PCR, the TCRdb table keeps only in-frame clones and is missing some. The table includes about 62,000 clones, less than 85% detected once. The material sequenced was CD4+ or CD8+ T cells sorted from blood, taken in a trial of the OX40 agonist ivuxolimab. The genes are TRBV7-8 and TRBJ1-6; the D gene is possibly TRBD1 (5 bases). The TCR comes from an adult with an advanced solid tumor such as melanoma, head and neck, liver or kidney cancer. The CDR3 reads CASSLNRGTVNSPLHF. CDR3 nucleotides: TGTGCCAGCAGCTTAAATCGGGGGACGGTTAATTCACCCCTCCACTTT.